A single sample gave rise to the 32 T cell receptor beta chains below, sequenced in a study of OX40 agonist ivuxolimab in advanced cancers. Generated by immunoSEQ multiplex PCR, the TCRdb table keeps only in-frame clones and is missing some. The sample contains tens of thousands of clones, 94% of which appear only once. The input for sequencing was CD4+ or CD8+ T cells sorted from blood, taken in a trial of the OX40 agonist ivuxolimab. The receptor set was obtained from an adult with an advanced solid tumor such as melanoma, head and neck, liver or kidney cancer.

The chain links TRBV5-8 to TRBJ1-6, with a tentative D call TRBD1 (5 bases). CDR3 length: 14 residues. The germline CDR1 and CDR2 sequences are SGHTS and YDEGEE. V gave up 2 bases and J gave up 7 bases, with 10 bases separating them. In DNA, the CDR3 is TGTGCCAGCAGCTTCGGGGCCCCGAATTCACCCCTCCACTTT. It is translated as CASSFGAPNSPLHF.

The chain employs TRBV7-3 and TRBJ2-2; 10 bases map to TRBD1. The CDR3 extends over 16 amino acids. CDR1 is SGHTA and CDR2 is FQGTGA in the germline V gene. V shed 3 bases and J 5 bases; nucleotides not matched to a gene: 6. The CDR3, as DNA: TGTGCCAGCAGCTTCCCCGGACAGGGGGAGACCGGGGAGCTGTTTTTT. Its translation: CASSFPGQGETGELFF.

The J gene is TRBJ1-1, the V gene TRBV27, with a tentative D call TRBD1 (5 bases). V was clipped by 2 bases and J by 0 bases, with 7 bases between them. CDR3 length: 14 amino acids. Germline V gives CDR1 MNHEY, CDR2 SMNVEV (reference sequence). In DNA form, the CDR3 reads TGTGCCAGCAGTTTAGAGGGGATGAACACTGAAGCTTTCTTT. Translation: CASSLEGMNTEAFF.

CDR3: CASRSGGDGRSYEQYF. CDR3 bases: TGTGCAAGTCGCTCGGGGGGGGACGGTAGAAGCTACGAGCAGTACTTC. The V gene is TRBV12-2, the J gene TRBJ2-7; TRBD2 reflects the table's D call only, with no check against the DNA. TRBV12-2 is a pseudogene. The CDR3 runs to 16 residues.

V is TRBV28 and J is TRBJ2-3; 8 bases fit TRBD2. Germline V gives CDR1 MDHEN, CDR2 SYDVKM. The CDR3 extends over 17 amino acids. V was clipped by 4 bases and J by 6 bases; unmatched bases: 15. The CDR3 DNA follows: TGTGCCAGCAGTTCCTCCCCCCCCGGGAGGGCACGGGATACGCAGTATTTT. Translation gives CASSSSPPGRARDTQYF.

The chain has TRBV7-2 and TRBJ1-1; D possibly corresponds to TRBD1 (6 bases). The CDR3 runs to 16 residues. Germline loops: CDR1 SGHTA, CDR2 FQGNSA. Trimming left V 3 bases short and J 7 bases short, with 21 bases between. The DNA of the CDR3 is TGTGCCAGCAGCTTCTTGTACAGGGCCGTGAAGGATGAAGCTTTCTTT. It yields the protein CASSFLYRAVKDEAFF.

V gene TRBV5-1 combines with J gene TRBJ2-1; D might be TRBD1 (5 bases). This CDR3 is 14 amino acids long. The germline V gene encodes CDR1 SGHRS and CDR2 YFSETQ. V was pared by 0 bases and J by 4 bases, with 8 bases between. CDR3 nucleotides: TGCGCCAGCAGCTTGGGACAGCTTTACAATGAGCAGTTCTTC. Its protein is CASSLGQLYNEQFF.

CDR3 sequence reads: CASEATGGYTGEQYF. CDR3 DNA: TGTGCCAGCGAGGCGACAGGGGGCTATACGGGCGAGCAGTACTTC. The chain combines TRBV14 with TRBJ2-7, with 10 bases that match TRBD1. Trimming at V came to 8 bases and at J to 6 bases, leaving 13 bases not matched to a gene. Germline CDR1 and CDR2: SGHDN and FVKESK. This CDR3 region has 15 residues.

The chain couples TRBV9 to TRBJ1-1; D uncertain. V shed 6 bases and J shed 4 bases, with 16 bases lying between them. The CDR3 is made up of 14 amino acids. Germline CDR1 is SGDLS and CDR2 is YYNGEE. CDR3 region: CASTPSSGPTEAFF. DNA of the CDR3: TGTGCCAGCACCCCTAGTTCCGGTCCCACTGAAGCTTTCTTT.

The rearrangement joins TRBV21-1 to TRBJ1-3. TRBV21-1 has pseudogene status. This CDR3 has 23 residues. The CDR3 DNA follows: TGTGCCAGCAGCAAAACGGTGTTCCCCCCCATGCCGGGTACGGGTACCTCTGGAAACACCATATATTTT. Protein product: CASSKTVFPPMPGTGTSGNTIYF.

This chain uses TRBV11-2 with TRBJ2-5; D is ambiguous. The CDR3 sequence is 15 residues long. V lost 0 bases and J 1 base, leaving 9 bases between the germline ends. The germline V gene has CDR1 SGHAT and CDR2 FQNNGV. CDR3 sequence reads: CASSLDQTIQETQYF. The CDR3 bases are TGTGCCAGCAGCTTAGATCAAACTATCCAAGAGACCCAGTACTTC.

Here the CDR3 DNA reads TGTGCCAGCACCTCCCTGGGCGGTAACCATGAGCAGTTCTTC. Encoded protein: CASTSLGGNHEQFF. The rearrangement joins TRBV27 to TRBJ2-1; D is uncertain. Germline CDR1 MNHEY, CDR2 SMNVEV (reference sequence). The CDR3 is 14 amino acids. V was shortened by 7 bases and J by 8 bases, with 18 bases between the two germline ends.

The V and J genes are TRBV7-2 and TRBJ2-1; D is uncertain. V was pared by 4 bases and J by 10 bases, with 5 bases between. The germline CDR1 and CDR2 sequences are SGHTA and FQGNSA. CDR3 length equals 10 residues. CDR3 protein: CASSYPEQFF. In DNA, the CDR3 is TGTGCCAGCAGCTACCCCGAGCAGTTCTTC.

The V call is TRBV29-1, the J call TRBJ1-1; 7 positions match TRBD1. Unmatched junction bases numbered 6, after V lost 4 bases and J lost 4 bases. The germline gives CDR1 SQVTM, CDR2 ANQGSEA. The CDR3 is made up of 13 amino acids. The CDR3 loop reads CSVGRGGGTEAFF. The CDR3, as DNA: TGCAGCGTTGGCAGGGGGGGCGGCACTGAAGCTTTCTTT. The full variable domain, rest sourced from reference TRBV29-1 and TRBJ1-1, is SAVISQKPSRDICQRGTSLTIQCQVDSQVTMMFWYRQQPGQSLTLIATANQGSEATYESGFVIDKFPISRPNLTFSTLTVSNMSPEDSSIYLCSVGRGGGTEAFFGQGTRLTVV.

This chain connects TRBV12-2 to TRBJ1-4. TRBV12-2 is a pseudogene locus. The CDR3 totals 11 residues. CDR3: CPPRANEKLFF. In DNA form, the CDR3 reads TGTCCCCCTCGGGCTAATGAAAAACTGTTTTTT.

This sequence joins TRBV6-6 and TRBJ2-7; 9 nucleotides match TRBD2. This CDR3 comprises 15 residues. Germline V gene sequence: CDR1 MNHNY, CDR2 SVGAGI (reference sequence). V lost 2 bases and J lost 6; bases outside the gene matches: 8. The CDR3 reads CASSYASGEDREQYF. The DNA for the CDR3 is TGTGCCAGCAGTTACGCTAGCGGGGAAGACCGCGAGCAGTACTTC.

The rearrangement links TRBV7-9 to TRBJ2-7; D possibly corresponds to TRBD2 (5 bases). V was shortened by 5 bases and J by 2 bases, with 13 bases between the two germline ends. Germline V gene lookup returns CDR1 SEHNR and CDR2 FQNEAQ (reference sequence). The CDR3 contains 14 residues. CDR3 region: CASSRELRAYEQYF. The CDR3 coding sequence is TGTGCCAGCAGCCGGGAATTAAGAGCCTACGAGCAGTACTTC.

V and J are TRBV4-1 and TRBJ1-2; D ambiguous. The CDR3 is 14 amino acids. Per germline, CDR1 MGHRA and CDR2 YSYEKL. V lost 1 base and J lost 4, with 10 bases in between. In DNA form, the CDR3 reads TGCGCCAGCAGCCAAGGCCCTAGAGTCTATGGCTACACCTTC. Translating it yields CASSQGPRVYGYTF.

The chain links TRBV28 to TRBJ2-7, with 7 bases identical to TRBD2. The germline V gene encodes CDR1 MDHEN and CDR2 SYDVKM. The J segment lost 4 bases and the V segment lost 6 bases, leaving 9 bases of the junction unmatched. CDR3 size: 14 residues. DNA for the CDR3: TGTGCCAGCAGCAACAGCGGGACCTCATACGAGCAGTACTTC. It codes for CASSNSGTSYEQYF.

A note on this clone: A read error may account for a junction end that differs from germline. The chain couples TRBV11-2 to TRBJ1-3; 8 bases agree with TRBD1. The CDR3 is made up of 15 amino acids. Germline V gene sequence: CDR1 SGHAT, CDR2 FQNNGV. CDR3 in amino acids: CASSRGQGSGDTIYF. The DNA of the CDR3 is TGTGCCAGCAGCCGAGGACAGGGAAGTGGAGACACCATATATTTT.

The J gene is TRBJ1-2, the V gene TRBV4-1, with TRBD1 identical over 8 bases. The V and J ends lost 1 base and 4 bases, in that order; junction bases with no gene match: 11. CDR1 MGHRA and CDR2 YSYEKL come from the germline V gene. This CDR3 contains 17 residues. The chain's CDR3 is CASSQGRQGLSIYGYTF. In DNA, the CDR3 is TGCGCCAGCAGCCAAGGGCGACAGGGGCTAAGCATCTATGGCTACACCTTC.

The rearrangement links TRBV4-3 to TRBJ2-7; D unclear. Germline CDR1 reads LGHNA; CDR2 reads YSLEER. The CDR3 spans 13 residues. V lost 2 bases and J lost 7, with 12 bases in between. CDR3 nucleotides: TGCGCCAGCAGCCAAAGGGTGGACCAGGAGCAGTACTTC. Its protein is CASSQRVDQEQYF.

The rearrangement links TRBV28 to TRBJ1-1; a possible D gene is TRBD1 (6 bases). Trimming left V 7 bases short and J 10 bases short, with 16 bases between. The CDR3 consists of 12 residues. The germline V gene encodes CDR1 MDHEN and CDR2 SYDVKM. CDR3: CASTTGGGPAFF. The CDR3 nucleotides read TGTGCCAGCACTACTGGGGGGGGCCCAGCTTTCTTT.

The genes are TRBV11-2 and TRBJ1-1; D is perhaps TRBD1 (5 bases). This CDR3 comprises 15 residues. Trimming removed 1 base at V and 5 bases at J, with 14 bases between. Per germline, CDR1 SGHAT and CDR2 FQNNGV. Here the CDR3 DNA reads TGTGCCAGCAGCTTAGGGAGGGCAGGGCGAACTGAAGCTTTCTTT. Its protein is CASSLGRAGRTEAFF.

The V and J genes are TRBV28 and TRBJ1-1; D unclear. V lost 3 bases to trimming and J lost 5 bases, with 10 bases between them. Germline V gene sequence: CDR1 MDHEN, CDR2 SYDVKM. The CDR3 loop spans 13 amino acids. This CDR3 reads CASSFLPGTEAFF. In nucleotides, the CDR3 is TGTGCCAGCAGTTTCCTCCCCGGGACTGAAGCTTTCTTT.

The rearrangement links TRBV4-3 to TRBJ2-7; D possibly corresponds to TRBD1 (5 bases). The ends were cut back, 0 bases at V and 6 bases at J, with 24 bases in the middle. The CDR3 sequence is 18 residues long. Germline lookup yields CDR1 LGHNA and CDR2 YSLEER. CDR3 DNA sequence: TGCGCCAGCAGCCAAGATACCCAGGGCCTCTCGGGTTTAGGCGAGCAGTACTTC. This translates into CASSQDTQGLSGLGEQYF.

The CDR3 sequence: CASSVGVQTNEKLFF. As DNA, the CDR3 is TGTGCCAGCAGCGTAGGGGTCCAGACTAATGAAAAACTGTTTTTT. The chain has TRBV9 and TRBJ1-4, with D uncertain. Looked up from germline, CDR1 is SGDLS and CDR2 is YYNGEE. The germline V and J ends were trimmed by 0 bases and 2 bases, with 8 bases remaining between them. The CDR3 consists of 15 residues.

This clone occurred once. The genes are TRBV4-1 and TRBJ1-5; no clear D. Germline V lookup: CDR1 MGHRA, CDR2 YSYEKL. The ends were cut back, 4 bases at V and 2 bases at J, with 9 bases in the middle. The CDR3 loop spans 14 amino acids. For the CDR3, the DNA is TGCGCCAGCAGCCTCGCCTTAGGCAATCAGCCCCAGCATTTT. As protein: CASSLALGNQPQHF.

This clone has only a few counts. The gene calls are TRBV19 and TRBJ1-1; D gene unclear. The CDR3 has 12 amino acids. The V gene's germline CDR1 is LNHDA and CDR2 SQIVND (reference sequence). Trimming took off 4 bases at V and 2 bases at J, with 5 bases between the two ends. CDR3 protein: CASSNLNTEAFF. The CDR3 DNA is TGTGCCAGTAGTAACCTCAACACTGAAGCTTTCTTT.

This chain connects TRBV4-1 to TRBJ1-1, with D maybe TRBD1 (5 bases). Trimming pared 4 bases from V and 5 bases from J, leaving 14 bases between. The CDR3 is 14 residues long. Germline values: CDR1 MGHRA, CDR2 YSYEKL. Here the CDR3 DNA reads TGCGCCAGCAGCCCGGGCCCTGAGGGGACTGAAGCTTTCTTT. It is translated as CASSPGPEGTEAFF.

This clone showed up just once. The chain couples TRBV19 to TRBJ2-1; D gene unclear. Trimming took off 5 bases at V and 4 bases at J, with 6 bases between the two ends. The CDR3 has 12 amino acids. CDR1 is LNHDA and CDR2 is SQIVND in the germline V gene (reference sequence). CDR3 DNA: TGTGCCAGTAGTGAAGGTTACAATGAGCAGTTCTTC. Its protein is CASSEGYNEQFF. Full variable domain (outside the CDR3, taken from reference TRBV19 and TRBJ2-1): DGGITQSPKYLFRKEGQNVTLSCEQNLNHDAMYWYRQDPGQGLRLIYYSQIVNDFQKGDIAEGYSVSREKKESFPLTVTSAQKNPTAFYLCASSEGYNEQFFGPGTRLTVL.

The chain links TRBV6-4 to TRBJ2-1; D is unresolved. Per the germline V gene, CDR1 is MRHNA and CDR2 is SNTAGT. V was shortened by 1 base and J by 3 bases, with 4 bases between the two germline ends. The CDR3 length is 13 residues. The CDR3 loop is CASSDFHYNEQFF. For the CDR3, the DNA is TGTGCCAGCAGTGACTTTCACTACAATGAGCAGTTCTTC.